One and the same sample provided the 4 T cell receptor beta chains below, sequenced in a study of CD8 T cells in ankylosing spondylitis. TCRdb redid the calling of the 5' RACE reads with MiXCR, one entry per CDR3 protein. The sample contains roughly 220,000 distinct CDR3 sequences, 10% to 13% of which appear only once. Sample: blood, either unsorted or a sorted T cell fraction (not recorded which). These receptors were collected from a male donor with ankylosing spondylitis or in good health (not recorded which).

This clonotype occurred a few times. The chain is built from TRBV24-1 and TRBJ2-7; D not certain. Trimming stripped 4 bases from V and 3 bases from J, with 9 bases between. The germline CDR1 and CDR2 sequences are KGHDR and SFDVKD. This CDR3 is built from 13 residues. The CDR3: CATSDSDGYEQYF. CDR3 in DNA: TGTGCCACCAGTGACTCCGACGGCTACGAGCAGTACTTC.

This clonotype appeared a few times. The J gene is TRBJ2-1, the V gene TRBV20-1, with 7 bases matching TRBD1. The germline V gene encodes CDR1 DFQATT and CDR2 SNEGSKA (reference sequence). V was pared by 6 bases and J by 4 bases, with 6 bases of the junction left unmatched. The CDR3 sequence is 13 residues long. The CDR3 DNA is TGCAGTGCCGATCCGGGACAGTACAATGAGCAGTTCTTC. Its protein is CSADPGQYNEQFF.

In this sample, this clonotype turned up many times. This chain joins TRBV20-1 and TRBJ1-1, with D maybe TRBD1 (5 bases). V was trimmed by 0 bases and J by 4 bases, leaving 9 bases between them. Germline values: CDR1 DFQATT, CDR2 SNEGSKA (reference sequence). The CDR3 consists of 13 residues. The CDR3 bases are TGCAGTGCTAGAGACAGGGTGGGCACTGAAGCTTTCTTT. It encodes CSARDRVGTEAFF.

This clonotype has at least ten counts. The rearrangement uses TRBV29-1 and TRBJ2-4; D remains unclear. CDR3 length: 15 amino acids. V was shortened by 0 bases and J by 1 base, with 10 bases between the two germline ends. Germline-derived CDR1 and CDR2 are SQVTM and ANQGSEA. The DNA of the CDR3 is TGCAGCGTTGAAGACAGGCTTCCGGCCAAAAACATTCAGTACTTC. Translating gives CSVEDRLPAKNIQYF.